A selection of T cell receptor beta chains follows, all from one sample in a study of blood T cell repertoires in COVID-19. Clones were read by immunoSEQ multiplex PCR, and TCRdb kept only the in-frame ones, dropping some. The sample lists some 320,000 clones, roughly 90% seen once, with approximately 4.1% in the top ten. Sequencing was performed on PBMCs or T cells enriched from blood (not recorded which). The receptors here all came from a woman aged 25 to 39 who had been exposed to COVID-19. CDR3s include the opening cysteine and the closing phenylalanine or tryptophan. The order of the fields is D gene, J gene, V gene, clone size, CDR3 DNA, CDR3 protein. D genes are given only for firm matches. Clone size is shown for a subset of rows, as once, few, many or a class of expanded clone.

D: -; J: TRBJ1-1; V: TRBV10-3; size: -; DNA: TGTGCCATCAGTGAGCCCTATGGGGGGTCACAGCTGAAGACTGAAGCTTTCTTT; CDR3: CAISEPYGGSQLKTEAFF
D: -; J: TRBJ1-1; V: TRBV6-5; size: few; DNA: TGTGCCAGCAGGGGGGCCCCCAACACTGAAGCTTTCTTT; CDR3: CASRGAPNTEAFF
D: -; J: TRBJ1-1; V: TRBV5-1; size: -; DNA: TGCGCCAGCAGTCACCAGGACGTGGATACTCAGGGGACCATATTGAACACTGAAGCTTTCTTT; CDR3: CASSHQDVDTQGTILNTEAFF
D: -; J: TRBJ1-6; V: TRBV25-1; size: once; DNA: TGTGCCAGCAGTGATCTCTCCCTCCACTTT; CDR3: CASSDLSLHF
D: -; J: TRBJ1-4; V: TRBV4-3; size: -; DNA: TGCGCCAGCAGCCAAGAAACAGGATCGAACAATGAAAAACTGTTTTTT; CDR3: CASSQETGSNNEKLFF
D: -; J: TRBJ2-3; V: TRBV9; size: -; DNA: TGTGCCAGCAGCGCCCTAACAGGGTTTACAGATACGCAGTATTTT; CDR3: CASSALTGFTDTQYF
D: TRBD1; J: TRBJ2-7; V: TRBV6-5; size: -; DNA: TGTGCCAGCAGCCTGGACAGGGCACCCTACGAGCAGTACTTC; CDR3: CASSLDRAPYEQYF
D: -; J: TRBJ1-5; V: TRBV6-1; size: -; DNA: TGTGCCAGCAGTGAAAGCGGGGGAGTTGACAATCAGCCCCAGCATTTT; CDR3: CASSESGGVDNQPQHF
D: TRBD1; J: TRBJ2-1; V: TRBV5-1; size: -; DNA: TGCGCCAGCAGCAAGACAGGGGTCAATGAGCAGTTCTTC; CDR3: CASSKTGVNEQFF
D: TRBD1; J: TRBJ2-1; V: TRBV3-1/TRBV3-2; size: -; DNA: TGTGCCAGCAGCCCCCGACAGGGGACGGATGAGCAGTTCTTC; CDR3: CASSPRQGTDEQFF
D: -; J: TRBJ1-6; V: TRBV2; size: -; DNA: TGTGCCAGCAGTGAAGGGGCCTTCGAAAGCTCCTATAATTCACCCCTCCACTTT; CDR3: CASSEGAFESSYNSPLHF
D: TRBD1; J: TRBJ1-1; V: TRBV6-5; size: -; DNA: TGTGCCACCCGGACAGGACTAAACACTGAAGCTTTCTTT; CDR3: CATRTGLNTEAFF
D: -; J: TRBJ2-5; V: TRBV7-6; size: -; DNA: TGTGCCAGCAGCCCGGGACTGCAAGAGACCCAGTACTTC; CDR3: CASSPGLQETQYF
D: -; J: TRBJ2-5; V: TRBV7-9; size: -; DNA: TGTGCCACCGGGCGGGGTCCAAACCTTCAAGAGACCCAGTACTTC; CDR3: CATGRGPNLQETQYF
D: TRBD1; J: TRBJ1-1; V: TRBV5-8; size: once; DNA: TGTGCCAGCAGCTTACAGGGGGCGCGCGGCACTGAAGCTTTCTTT; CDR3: CASSLQGARGTEAFF
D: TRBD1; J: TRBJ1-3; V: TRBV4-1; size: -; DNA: TGCGCCAGCAGCCAAGATCCGGGACAGGGGGCAATAGGTGGAAACACCATATATTTT; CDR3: CASSQDPGQGAIGGNTIYF
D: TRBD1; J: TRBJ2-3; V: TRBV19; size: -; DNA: TGTGCCAGTAGTATAGGGACAGGGGGCGCGGATACGCAGTATTTT; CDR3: CASSIGTGGADTQYF
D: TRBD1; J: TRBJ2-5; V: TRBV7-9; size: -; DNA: TGTGCCAGCAGCTTTAACAACGGACAGGGGGAGACCCAGTACTTC; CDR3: CASSFNNGQGETQYF
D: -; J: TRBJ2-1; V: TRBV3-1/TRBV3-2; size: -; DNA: TGTGCCAGCAGCCAAATCGAGGGCGGGGTAGACAATGAGCAGTTCTTC; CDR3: CASSQIEGGVDNEQFF
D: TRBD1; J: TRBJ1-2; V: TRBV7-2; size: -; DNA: TGTGCCAGCAGCTTAATTGGTATAGGGGGCAGTATCTACACCTTC; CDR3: CASSLIGIGGSIYTF
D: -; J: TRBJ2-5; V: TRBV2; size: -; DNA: TGTGCCAGCAGTGGGCCGGAGACCCAGTACTTC; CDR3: CASSGPETQYF
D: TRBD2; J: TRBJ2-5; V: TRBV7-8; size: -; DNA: TGTGCCAGCAGCTTAGAAGCGGGGTTAGAGACCCAGTACTTC; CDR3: CASSLEAGLETQYF
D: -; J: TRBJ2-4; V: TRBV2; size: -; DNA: TGTGCCAGCCAGAGGAGCGAAAACGTAAACATTCAGTACTTC; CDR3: CASQRSENVNIQYF
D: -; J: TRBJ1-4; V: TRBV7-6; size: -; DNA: TGTGCCAGCAGCTTAGGCCGGAGTTCAACTAATGAAAAACTGTTTTTT; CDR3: CASSLGRSSTNEKLFF